One sample yielded the 18 T cell receptor beta chains listed below, sequenced in a study of blood T cell repertoires in COVID-19. Profiling relied on immunoSEQ multiplex PCR, and the TCRdb table lists in-frame clones only, not all of them. Of 30,000 to 35,000 clones detected, around four fifths appear once; the ten largest clones hold about 7.4%. The material sequenced was peripheral blood. The receptors derive from a woman aged 55-69 years with acute or convalescent COVID-19.

This chain connects TRBV7-8 to TRBJ2-1; D might be TRBD2 (7 bases). Germline values: CDR1 SGHVS, CDR2 FQNEAQ. This CDR3 is 14 amino acids long. V dropped 3 bases and J dropped 6 bases, with 12 bases sitting between them. CDR3 DNA: TGTGCCAGCAGCTTCTTCGGGGGGCCCAATGAGCAGTTCTTC. The encoded protein is CASSFFGGPNEQFF.

The rearrangement uses TRBV9 and TRBJ2-3; 9 bases are shared with TRBD2. This CDR3 is 21 amino acids long. Germline CDR1 is SGDLS and CDR2 is YYNGEE. V lost 1 base and J lost 0; bases outside the gene matches: 18. The DNA of the CDR3 is TGTGCCAGCAGCGTATCCATCGGTTCGAGTATAGCGGGGGCTAGCACAGATACGCAGTATTTT. Protein product: CASSVSIGSSIAGASTDTQYF.

V usage is TRBV7-9 and J usage is TRBJ1-2; D is possibly TRBD1 (6 bases). This CDR3 contains 15 residues. Per the germline V gene, CDR1 is SEHNR and CDR2 is FQNEAQ (reference sequence). V dropped 4 bases and J dropped 5 bases, with 17 bases sitting between them. The CDR3 here is CASSSLTGLGYGYTF. CDR3 in DNA: TGTGCCAGCAGCTCGCTTACAGGGTTGGGATATGGCTACACCTTC.

The chain combines TRBV29-1 with TRBJ1-3; no definite D call. Germline V gene sequence: CDR1 SQVTM, CDR2 ANQGSEA. The germline V and J ends were trimmed by 6 bases and 0 bases, with 9 bases remaining between them. The CDR3 contains 13 residues. The CDR3 coding sequence is TGCAGCGTCGGGGTACACTCTGGAAACACCATATATTTT. Translating it yields CSVGVHSGNTIYF. The full variable domain, in which reference TRBV29-1 and TRBJ1-3 provide the parts outside the CDR3, is SAVISQKPSRDICQRGTSLTIQCQVDSQVTMMFWYRQQPGQSLTLIATANQGSEATYESGFVIDKFPISRPNLTFSTLTVSNMSPEDSSIYLCSVGVHSGNTIYFGEGSWLTVV.

This clone showed up just once. This chain connects TRBV19 to TRBJ1-5, with 8 bases that match TRBD1. V dropped 3 bases and J dropped 8; count of bases not matched to a gene: 21. This CDR3 has 19 residues. Per germline, CDR1 LNHDA and CDR2 SQIVND (reference sequence). CDR3 in DNA: TGTGCCAGTAGTATTAGGGAAGGTTCGCAGGGGGCGACTAGGAAGCCCCAGCATTTT. It translates to CASSIREGSQGATRKPQHF.

This clone was counted once. The chain couples TRBV19 to TRBJ2-2, with 11 nucleotides matching TRBD1. This CDR3 spans 14 amino acids. The junction had 3 bases not matched to a gene; V was cut back by 5 bases and J by 7 bases. The germline gives CDR1 LNHDA, CDR2 SQIVND (reference sequence). CDR3 in DNA: TGTGCCAGTAGTGGGACAGGGGGAATCGGGGAGCTGTTTTTT. This codes for CASSGTGGIGELFF.

V usage is TRBV28 and J usage is TRBJ2-2, with 8 bases lining up with TRBD2. Germline values: CDR1 MDHEN, CDR2 SYDVKM. The trim removed 6 bases at V and 3 bases at J, leaving 6 bases unmatched. The CDR3 loop spans 15 amino acids. The CDR3 DNA reads TGTGCCAGCAGACGCGCGGGGGGCTACACCGGGGAGCTGTTTTTT. This encodes CASRRAGGYTGELFF.

The V gene is TRBV7-9, the J gene TRBJ2-1, with 14 bases fitting TRBD2. This CDR3 has 16 amino acids. J gave up 7 bases and V 4 bases, and 6 bases lay outside the gene matches. Germline-derived CDR1 and CDR2 are SEHNR and FQNEAQ (reference sequence). The chain's CDR3 is CASSYGLAGGPNEQFF. CDR3 nucleotide sequence: TGTGCCAGCAGCTACGGACTAGCGGGGGGCCCAAATGAGCAGTTCTTC.

This clone is a singleton in its sample. The CDR3 nucleotides read TGTGCCAGCAGCCAAGATTGGGGAGGGGTCGAGACCCAGTACTTC. Protein product: CASSQDWGGVETQYF. The J gene is TRBJ2-5, the V gene TRBV3-1 (or the pseudogene TRBV3-2); TRBD2 agrees at 7 bases. The CDR3 has 15 residues. V trimming: 0 bases; J trimming: 5 bases; junction bases outside the gene matches: 6. The germline gives CDR1 LGHDT, CDR2 YNNKEL (reference sequence).

V and J are TRBV19 and TRBJ1-6; D possibly corresponds to TRBD1 (6 bases). The germline CDR1 and CDR2 sequences are LNHDA and SQIVND (reference sequence). V lost 6 bases and J 7 bases, leaving 16 bases between the germline ends. The CDR3 covers 15 residues. The CDR3 is CASSPPQGRNSPLHF. CDR3 DNA sequence: TGTGCCAGTAGCCCACCACAGGGTCGAAATTCACCCCTCCACTTT.

This chain connects TRBV12-3 or TRBV12-4 to TRBJ1-1; D is perhaps TRBD1 (5 bases). The V gene lost 1 base and the J gene lost 9 bases, with 12 bases spanning the gap. CDR3 length equals 13 residues. The CDR3 here is CASSLGPGGQAFF. The CDR3 nucleotides read TGTGCCAGCAGTTTAGGGCCGGGGGGTCAAGCTTTCTTT.

The chain has TRBV9 and TRBJ2-1, with 15 bases aligning to TRBD2. This CDR3 contains 17 residues. Germline V gives CDR1 SGDLS, CDR2 YYNGEE. The trim removed 3 bases at V and 1 base at J, leaving 2 bases unmatched. The chain's CDR3 is CASSEGTSGGSYNEQFF. The DNA of the CDR3 is TGTGCCAGCAGCGAAGGGACTAGCGGGGGGTCCTACAATGAGCAGTTCTTC.

The genes are TRBV28 and TRBJ2-7; tentative D call: TRBD1 (6 bases). From germline, CDR1 is MDHEN and CDR2 SYDVKM. Trimming removed 3 bases at V and 3 bases at J, with 9 bases between. The CDR3 spans 13 residues. CDR3 nucleotides: TGTGCCAGCAGTTTGACAGGACTCTACGAGCAGTACTTC. Its protein is CASSLTGLYEQYF.

The chain joins TRBV7-3 to TRBJ2-3; TRBD1 matches at 12 bases. Per germline, CDR1 SGHTA and CDR2 FQGTGA. The CDR3 runs 14 residues. J was trimmed by 10 bases and V by 0 bases; bases with no gene match: 2. CDR3 sequence (DNA): TGTGCCAGCAGCTTAACGGGACAGGGGGCTGCGCAGTATTTT. This translates into CASSLTGQGAAQYF.

The chain combines TRBV11-2 with TRBJ1-2; 7 positions match TRBD1. Germline V gene lookup returns CDR1 SGHAT and CDR2 FQNNGV. V dropped 7 bases and J dropped 0; count of bases not matched to a gene: 11. CDR3 length equals 16 residues. The CDR3 loop reads CASTISTGNTNYGYTF. CDR3 in DNA: TGTGCCAGCACAATTTCGACAGGGAACACTAACTATGGCTACACCTTC.

The chain combines TRBV7-9 with TRBJ2-1; 12 positions match TRBD2. The CDR3 extends over 15 amino acids. Germline V CDR1 and CDR2: SEHNR, FQNEAQ (reference sequence). J lost 7 bases, V lost 7 bases, and 8 bases had no gene match. DNA of the CDR3: TGTGCCAGCAACCCTAGCGGGGGGGCCCTGAATGAGCAGTTCTTC. Amino acid sequence: CASNPSGGALNEQFF. The full variable domain, its missing parts supplied by reference TRBV7-9 and TRBJ2-1, is DTGVSQNPRHKITKRGQNVTFRCDPISEHNRLYWYRQTLGQGPEFLTYFQNEAQLEKSRLLSDRFSAERPKGSFSTLEIQRTEQGDSAMYLCASNPSGGALNEQFFGPGTRLTVL.

V is TRBV2 and J is TRBJ1-3; D is unresolved. Trimming removed 8 bases from V and 0 bases from J, with 14 bases in between. CDR3 length equals 15 residues. Germline CDR1 SNHLY, CDR2 FYNNEI. This CDR3 is CASLLWADSGNTIYF. CDR3 nucleotide sequence: TGTGCCAGCCTGTTGTGGGCAGACTCTGGAAACACCATATATTTT.

The rearrangement joins TRBV6-6 to TRBJ1-1; D is ambiguous. CDR3 length equals 15 residues. Germline-derived CDR1 and CDR2 are MNHNY and SVGAGI (reference sequence). V shed 6 bases and J shed 4 bases, with 18 bases lying between them. The CDR3 DNA reads TGTGCCAGCAGCGTAGTCACAGCCTTGAGCACTGAAGCTTTCTTT. Its protein product is CASSVVTALSTEAFF.